The rows below give T cell receptor beta chains drawn from one sample of a study of molecular identifiers for immune sequencing clone quantification. TCRdb independently ran MiXCR on the PCR reads; one entry per CDR3 protein. The table shows approximately 500,000 distinct CDR3 sequences, with about 25% occurring only once. Sequenced material: naive CD8+ T cells from blood, with Jurkat cell RNA spiked in. These receptors all come from a human donor in good health. Some libraries in this study had Jurkat cell RNA spiked in. Both conserved end residues are part of each CDR3.

TRBJ2-1,15,TRBV27,CASSHPRSRYNEQFF
TRBJ2-3,16,TRBV7-6,CASSLYSGRAPDTQYF
TRBJ2-7,14,TRBV5-4,CASSPTHTSYEQYF
TRBJ2-3,17,TRBV2,CASSRGTSGGATDTQYF
TRBJ2-2,14,TRBV11-2,CASSSLVSTGELFF
TRBJ2-1,13,TRBV7-8,CAGSQQGIHEQFF
TRBJ2-2,14,TRBV19,CASSIGWVTGELFF
TRBJ2-5,15,TRBV25-1,CASSELLRAEETRYF
TRBJ2-3,17,TRBV7-2,CASSPNPQVLGTDTQYF
TRBJ2-3,13,TRBV30,CAWSYGRGDTQYF
TRBJ1-1,13,TRBV5-1,CASSLIQNTEAFF
TRBJ2-1,15,TRBV7-9,CASSLEGGTYNEQFF
TRBJ2-7,13,TRBV19,CASSIDPNYEQYF
TRBJ2-3,18,TRBV5-8,CASSWMPPPASALHTQYF
TRBJ1-1,16,TRBV7-6,CASSSRRTGGWTEAFF
TRBJ1-1,12,TRBV21-1,CASSKKTPEAFF
TRBJ1-1,14,TRBV6-2/TRBV6-3,CASSYGTGIAEAFF
TRBJ2-2,17,TRBV6-2/TRBV6-3,CASSPWGQDKNTGELFF
TRBJ2-1,16,TRBV6-2/TRBV6-3,CASSASLGSSYNEQFF
TRBJ2-7,13,TRBV5-1,CASSLGHLREQYF
TRBJ2-6,17,TRBV11-2,CASSFPTRGLGANVQTF
TRBJ2-7,14,TRBV27,CASSFRGGLYEQYF
TRBJ1-1,12,TRBV29-1,CSVAQGGPEAFF
TRBJ2-5,13,TRBV12-3/TRBV12-4,CASSLGGFETQYF
TRBJ2-1,16,TRBV11-2,CASSLLLAGDYNEQFF
TRBJ2-7,14,TRBV12-3/TRBV12-4,CASSPPTSLWEQYF
TRBJ2-3,14,TRBV5-1,CASSSDPSTDTQYF
TRBJ2-3,13,TRBV7-9,CASSSSNTDTQYF
TRBJ1-1,16,TRBV28,CASSLPQMDRLTEAFF
TRBJ2-2,15,TRBV20-1,CSANAPSENTGELFF
TRBJ1-5,12,TRBV30,CAWGPGNQPQHF
TRBJ1-1,15,TRBV25-1,CASSEWYRGQEEAFF
TRBJ2-1,13,TRBV6-5,CASSALIYAEQFF
TRBJ2-7,11,TRBV5-1,CASKEDYEQYF
TRBJ2-4,14,TRBV9,CASSVEQRGAIQYF
TRBJ1-2,14,TRBV9,CASSSGQGAHGYTF
TRBJ2-7,17,TRBV4-2,CASSPQFGTSGRYEQYF
TRBJ2-2,15,TRBV7-2,CASSPQVGGTGELFF
TRBJ2-3,17,TRBV5-3,CASSRGPGDWGTDTQYF
TRBJ2-5,16,TRBV11-2,CASSLDQASVQGTQYF
TRBJ1-1,14,TRBV15,CAPSSRPAAAEAFF
TRBJ2-1,13,TRBV6-6,CASSRTQYNEQFF
TRBJ2-1,16,TRBV12-3/TRBV12-4,CASSLSASGRFNEQFF
TRBJ2-5,15,TRBV4-3,CASSQDVAGRQTQYF
TRBJ2-3,14,TRBV9,CASSVGQGVDTQYF